This TCR beta chain was sequenced in a study of technical replicates of blood from several donors. The protocol was immunoSEQ multiplex PCR, while the TCRdb copy is restricted to in-frame clones and leaves out a portion. In the table there are some 85,000 clones, around 96% of which are singletons. The length of the CDR3 is 16 residues. V gave up 6 bases and J gave up 4 bases, with 21 bases separating them. The germline CDR1 and CDR2 sequences are KGHSH and LQKENI. This clone was seen once. The chain has TRBV18 and TRBJ1-2, with D tentatively TRBD1 (6 bases). Sequencing input: T cells isolated from PBMCs. The sequence was collected from a human donor in good health. In DNA, the CDR3 is TGTGCCAGCTCGCCGACCAGGACAGCTAGGGGCTATGGCTACACCTTC. Translated: CASSPTRTARGYGYTF.